This TCR beta chain was documented in a study of blood T cell repertoires in COVID-19. CDR1 and CDR2 (germline): LNHDA, SQIVND (reference sequence). With 5 bases removed from V and 10 bases from J, the gap between germline ends came to 14 bases. CDR3 size: 12 residues. Using immunoSEQ multiplex PCR, the repertoire was profiled, and TCRdb retains in-frame clones only, with some absent. Of some 86,000 clones in the sample, around 85% were seen once. Sample: peripheral blood. The TCR sequence derives from a woman in her sixties or seventies with acute or convalescent COVID-19. The J gene is TRBJ1-1, the V gene TRBV19, with a weak D call TRBD1 (5 bases). The CDR3 loop reads CASSPVGVGAFF. In DNA, the CDR3 is TGTGCCAGTAGTCCCGTAGGGGTCGGAGCTTTCTTT.